This T cell receptor beta chain comes out of a study of shared clonotypes between healthy human individuals. Naive-designated CD8 cells lacked CD45RO, were positively enriched for CCR7, and omitted terminally differentiated effector memory CD45RA+ cells. The study's findings and limits: Among four donors, approximately 5% of naive CD4 clonotypes were found in common.

Samples underwent the assay at deep level. The data were produced by immunoSEQ multiplex PCR, yet TCRdb's version contains in-frame clones alone and is incomplete. The repertoire holds about 2 million clones, with 85% to 95% as singletons. The CDR3 is 14 amino acids. Between the trimmed V and J ends, which lost 5 bases and 6 bases, there was a span of 14 bases. Germline assignment: CDR1 MDHEN and CDR2 SYDVKM. A note on this clone: Its antigen is unidentified.

The sequencing input was naive CD8+ T cells sorted from blood. The V gene is TRBV28, the J gene TRBJ1-5, with D maybe TRBD1 (6 bases). This receptor was identified in a man younger than 35 in good health. The CDR3, as DNA: TGTGCCAGCAGTGCGCAGGTAGGGGGTCAGCCCCAGCATTTT. Protein: CASSAQVGGQPQHF.